These 16 T cell receptor beta chains were sequenced from one sample in a study of blood T cells in healthy people across ages. Through a sample-barcoded 5' primer and a J-beta primer mix, a second PCR was run for about 6 to 11 cycles. TCRdb re-called the 5' RACE reads with MiXCR, one entry per CDR3 protein. The sample lists about 730,000 distinct CDR3 sequences; roughly 45% were seen once. The sample was blood. The receptors derive from a woman aged 55 to 70 in good health.

The chain carries TRBV20-1 and TRBJ2-3; possibly TRBD1 or TRBD2 for D (6 bases each). CDR1 and CDR2 from the germline V gene are DFQATT and SNEGSKA (reference sequence). The CDR3 extends over 11 amino acids. The CDR3 region has the DNA TGCAGCCGACGGGGGCCCGATACGCAGTATTTT. Its translation: CSRRGPDTQYF.

This clonotype has more than one count but fewer than ten. V is TRBV5-1 and J is TRBJ2-4; tentative D call: TRBD2 (6 bases). V gave up 3 bases and J gave up 8 bases, with 15 bases separating them. Germline loops: CDR1 SGHRS, CDR2 YFSETQ. The CDR3 runs to 14 residues. CDR3 nucleotide sequence: TGCGCCAGCAGCTCCTGGGCGGGGTCGGACATTCAGTACTTC. Translated, it gives CASSSWAGSDIQYF.

This clonotype was observed a few times. The V and J genes are TRBV20-1 and TRBJ2-3, with TRBD2 identical over 11 bases. The CDR3 loop spans 13 amino acids. Germline CDR1 reads DFQATT; CDR2 reads SNEGSKA (reference sequence). Trimming at V came to 6 bases and at J to 6 bases, leaving 5 bases not matched to a gene. The DNA for the CDR3 is TGCAGTGCACCGACTAGCGGGATTGATACGCAGTATTTT. Its protein is CSAPTSGIDTQYF.

The chain joins TRBV7-2 to TRBJ2-5; D is unresolved. Germline CDR1 SGHTA, CDR2 FQGNSA. CDR3 length: 15 amino acids. The V gene lost 1 base and the J gene lost 0 bases, with 9 bases spanning the gap. The CDR3 nucleotides are TGTGCCAGCAGCTTAGTAGGTGCTTACCAAGAGACCCAGTACTTC. This encodes CASSLVGAYQETQYF.

This clonotype was detected ten times or more. The V and J genes are TRBV12-3 or TRBV12-4 and TRBJ2-7; D is unresolved. V gave up 5 bases and J gave up 4 bases, with 27 bases separating them. This CDR3 is built from 18 residues. Here the CDR3 DNA reads TGTGCCAGCAGTCCCCGCCCGTCTGCAGACGAACGATGGTACGAGCAGTACTTC. Amino acids: CASSPRPSADERWYEQYF.

This rearrangement joins TRBV25-1 to TRBJ1-6, with TRBD1 matching 7 bases. Germline values: CDR1 MGHDK, CDR2 SYGVNS. The V gene end was trimmed by 5 bases and the J gene end by 6 bases; junction bases not matched to a gene: 4. CDR3 length equals 14 residues. The CDR3 coding sequence is TGTGCCAGCAGTAGGGGGCTAGTTAATTCACCCCTCCACTTT. This encodes CASSRGLVNSPLHF.

This chain uses TRBV12-3 or TRBV12-4 with TRBJ2-5; 11 bases fit TRBD2. CDR3 size: 15 residues. V was pared by 5 bases and J by 2 bases, with 4 bases of the junction left unmatched. In DNA, the CDR3 is TGTGCCAGCAGTCGGACTAGCGGGTTTCAAGAGACCCAGTACTTC. This sequence encodes CASSRTSGFQETQYF.

The rearrangement links TRBV20-1 to TRBJ2-1, with D possibly TRBD2 on 6 matching bases. The CDR3 runs 13 residues. Trimming cost V 6 bases and J 2 bases, with 11 bases left between them. Germline V lookup: CDR1 DFQATT, CDR2 SNEGSKA (reference sequence). The CDR3 spells CSATLATYNEQFF. Here the CDR3 DNA reads TGCAGTGCAACCCTAGCGACCTACAATGAGCAGTTCTTC.

The V call is TRBV2, the J call TRBJ2-5; D is uncertain. The assigned J gene may be wrong: the sequence end matches TRBJ2-7 better. Germline V gives CDR1 SNHLY, CDR2 FYNNEI. The CDR3 extends over 12 amino acids. In nucleotides, the CDR3 is TGTGCCAGCAGCCAATGGGTGTACGAGCAGTACTTC. Its translation: CASSQWVYEQYF.

The chain carries TRBV5-1 and TRBJ2-5; 7 bases are a match to TRBD1. Germline loops: CDR1 SGHRS, CDR2 YFSETQ. CDR3 length equals 15 residues. With 7 bases clipped from V and 2 bases from J, the junction kept 11 bases outside the gene matches. The CDR3 is CASGPGTAPQETQYF. The DNA of the CDR3 is TGCGCCAGCGGCCCAGGGACAGCTCCTCAAGAGACCCAGTACTTC.

This clonotype was counted a few times. J is TRBJ2-1 and V is TRBV4-2; D gene ambiguous. V lost 0 bases, J lost 3 bases, and 3 bases lay in between. CDR1 and CDR2 from the germline V gene are LGHNA and YNFKEQ. This CDR3 has 13 residues. The DNA of the CDR3 is TGTGCCAGCAGCCAAGAAGTCTACAATGAGCAGTTCTTC. This sequence encodes CASSQEVYNEQFF.

This chain uses TRBV5-1 with TRBJ2-7, with 10 bases identical to TRBD1. CDR1 is SGHRS, CDR2 YFSETQ, per germline. This CDR3 contains 14 residues. With V trimmed by 4 bases and J by 6 bases, 7 bases remained unmatched. The CDR3 reads CASSERQGASEQYF. CDR3 DNA: TGCGCCAGCAGCGAACGACAGGGGGCGAGCGAGCAGTACTTC. The entire variable domain, with the rest obtained from reference TRBV5-1 and TRBJ2-7, is as follows: KAGVTQTPRYLIKTRGQQVTLSCSPISGHRSVSWYQQTPGQGLQFLFEYFSETQRNKGNFPGRFSGRQFSNSRSEMNVSTLELGDSALYLCASSERQGASEQYFGPGTRLTVT.

This chain joins TRBV7-3 and TRBJ1-6; D might be TRBD1 (5 bases). Trimming removed 5 bases from V and 10 bases from J, with 15 bases in between. CDR3 length: 14 residues. CDR1 and CDR2 from the germline V gene are SGHTA and FQGTGA. The CDR3 spells CASSPGGTESPLHF. The DNA of the CDR3 is TGTGCCAGCAGCCCCGGGGGTACGGAATCACCCCTCCACTTT.

This clonotype showed up just a few times. V and J are TRBV20-1 and TRBJ2-5; TRBD2 matches at 8 bases. There are 15 residues in the CDR3. Germline V gene lookup returns CDR1 DFQATT and CDR2 SNEGSKA (reference sequence). The V segment lost 3 bases and the J segment 4 bases; nucleotides outside the gene matches: 10. The CDR3 DNA follows: TGCAGTGCTAGGGGGCGGGGGGTTCTTGGAGAGACCCAGTACTTC. The encoded protein is CSARGRGVLGETQYF.

The rearrangement links TRBV5-6 to TRBJ2-3, with 15 positions matching TRBD2. V lost 3 bases, J lost 2 bases, and 4 bases stayed unmatched. CDR1 is SGHDT, CDR2 YYEEEE, per germline. The CDR3 runs 17 residues. CDR3 protein: CASSSRTSGGVTDTQYF. DNA for the CDR3: TGTGCCAGCAGCTCCAGGACTAGCGGGGGGGTCACAGATACGCAGTATTTT.

The table lists this clonotype with a few counts. The chain recombines TRBV5-4 with TRBJ2-7, with TRBD2 as a possible D gene (7 bases). CDR1 and CDR2 (germline): SGHNT, YYREEE (reference sequence). This CDR3 has 15 amino acids. V gave up 3 bases and J gave up 0 bases, with 13 bases separating them. CDR3 sequence: CASSSEGGASYEQYF. CDR3 in DNA: TGTGCCAGCAGCTCTGAAGGGGGGGCCTCCTACGAGCAGTACTTC.